The 25 T cell receptor beta chains below come from one sample, sequenced in a study of cytomegalovirus exposure and HLA in healthy donors. This PCR relied on a set of 60 Vbeta primers and 13 Jbeta primers. Profiling relied on immunoSEQ multiplex PCR, and the TCRdb table lists in-frame clones only, not all of them. The sample yields about 170,000 clones, around 83% seen once. Material: PBMCs. The receptors were sampled from a man younger than 45 in good health and CMV-seropositive.

This chain links TRBV5-4 with TRBJ2-5, with 7 nucleotides matching TRBD1. The CDR3 loop spans 15 amino acids. The V gene end was trimmed by 5 bases and the J gene end by 5 bases; junction bases not matched to a gene: 12. In germline, CDR1 is SGHNT, CDR2 YYREEE (reference sequence). For the CDR3, the DNA is TGTGCCAGCAGTTCTGGACAGGACTCCTCGGAGACCCAGTACTTC. This sequence encodes CASSSGQDSSETQYF. Looking up the rest from reference TRBV5-4 and TRBJ2-5 gives the full variable domain: ETGVTQSPTHLIKTRGQQVTLRCSSQSGHNTVSWYQQALGQGPQFIFQYYREEENGRGNFPPRFSGLQFPNYSSELNVNALELDDSALYLCASSSGQDSSETQYFGPGTRLLVL.

CDR3 in DNA: TGTGCCAGCACCCCGGGACAGGGGCGCGAAAAACTGTTTTTT. This sequence encodes CASTPGQGREKLFF. This chain connects TRBV6-5 to TRBJ1-4; 10 nucleotides line up with TRBD1. V lost 7 bases to trimming and J lost 8 bases; unmatched junction nucleotides: 7. The CDR3 sequence is 14 residues long. The germline V gene has CDR1 MNHEY and CDR2 SVGAGI.

The chain recombines TRBV11-1 with TRBJ2-1; 12 bases map to TRBD2. This CDR3 has 13 residues. The germline V gene encodes CDR1 SGHAT and CDR2 FQDESV (reference sequence). J was trimmed by 10 bases and V by 8 bases; bases with no gene match: 6. The CDR3 DNA follows: TGTGCCAGCCGCAGACTAGCGGGAGTCGAGCAGTTCTTC. It encodes CASRRLAGVEQFF.

The V gene is TRBV5-1, the J gene TRBJ1-2; D is unresolved. The CDR3 has 15 amino acids. The germline V and J ends were trimmed by 1 base and 5 bases, with 15 bases remaining between them. The germline V gene has CDR1 SGHRS and CDR2 YFSETQ. The CDR3 DNA follows: TGCGCCAGCAGCTTGTCCCCAGAGAGGGTATATGGCTACACCTTC. Its translation is CASSLSPERVYGYTF.

The chain uses TRBV4-1 and TRBJ2-3; 8 nucleotides agree with TRBD2. Unmatched junction bases numbered 4, after V lost 4 bases and J lost 1 base. Germline CDR1 reads MGHRA; CDR2 reads YSYEKL. This CDR3 spans 15 amino acids. The CDR3 region is CASSRAGGGTDTQYF. The CDR3 coding sequence is TGCGCCAGCAGCCGGGCGGGGGGTGGCACAGATACGCAGTATTTT.

As regards this clone: At one end, the junction sequence differs from germline, possibly due to a read error. J is TRBJ2-2 and V is TRBV7-7; D is possibly TRBD2 (6 bases). The CDR3 loop spans 16 amino acids. CDR1 SSHAT and CDR2 FNYEAQ come from the germline V gene (reference sequence). The CDR3 bases are TGTGCTAGCAGCTTAGCGAACGCGGGGTTCACCGGGGAGCTGTTTTTT. Its translation: CASSLANAGFTGELFF.

This sequence joins TRBV19 and TRBJ1-2; the match to TRBD1 covers 8 bases. The V segment lost 3 bases and the J segment 3 bases; nucleotides outside the gene matches: 6. The CDR3 sequence is 15 residues long. Per the germline V gene, CDR1 is LNHDA and CDR2 is SQIVND (reference sequence). The CDR3 coding sequence is TGTGCCAGTAGTATCCTCGGGGACAGGTACTATGGCTACACCTTC. Amino acids: CASSILGDRYYGYTF.

The gene calls are TRBV7-2 and TRBJ1-1, with TRBD1 matching 7 bases. The CDR3 totals 14 residues. Unmatched junction bases numbered 5, after V lost 6 bases and J lost 1 base. Germline CDR1 reads SGHTA; CDR2 reads FQGNSA. In nucleotides, the CDR3 is TGTGCCAGCAGGCCAGGGGGAGAGAACACTGAAGCTTTCTTT. Translation: CASRPGGENTEAFF.

This clone was observed a single time. V and J are TRBV25-1 and TRBJ2-6; 7 bases line up with TRBD1. The CDR3 is 18 amino acids. Unmatched junction bases numbered 9, after V lost 4 bases and J lost 0 bases. Germline CDR1 reads MGHDK; CDR2 reads SYGVNS. CDR3 residues: CASSASGQRYSGANVLTF. In nucleotides, the CDR3 is TGTGCCAGCAGTGCCTCGGGACAGAGGTACTCTGGGGCCAACGTCCTGACTTTC.

The chain links TRBV9 to TRBJ1-4; 8 positions match TRBD1. This CDR3 has 16 amino acids. V lost 0 bases, J lost 4 bases, and 5 bases stayed unmatched. Germline loops: CDR1 SGDLS, CDR2 YYNGEE. CDR3 in amino acids: CASSVGTGIDNEKLFF. CDR3 nucleotide sequence: TGTGCCAGCAGCGTAGGGACAGGGATAGATAATGAAAAACTGTTTTTT.

In the case of this clone: A read error may account for a junction end that differs from germline. This rearrangement joins TRBV7-9 to TRBJ2-7; unclear D gene. This CDR3 region has 12 residues. Germline loops: CDR1 SEHNR, CDR2 FQNEAQ (reference sequence). The CDR3 region has the DNA TGTTCCAGCAGCTTAGGGCATTCCGAGCAGTACTTC. Translation gives CSSSLGHSEQYF.

The V call is TRBV5-1, the J call TRBJ2-7; maybe TRBD1 (7 bases). Trimming pared 0 bases from V and 4 bases from J, leaving 11 bases between. From germline, CDR1 is SGHRS and CDR2 YFSETQ. The CDR3 extends over 14 amino acids. The CDR3 sequence: CASSLGRGLYEQYF. The CDR3 DNA follows: TGCGCCAGCAGCTTGGGGAGGGGGCTATACGAGCAGTACTTC.

This sequence joins TRBV5-4 and TRBJ2-7; D perhaps matches TRBD2 (7 bases). Deletions cut 2 bases from V and 0 bases from J, with 18 bases between. Germline-derived CDR1 and CDR2 are SGHNT and YYREEE (reference sequence). The CDR3 is made up of 17 amino acids. The CDR3 region is CASSFRGGGPSSYEQYV. Here the CDR3 DNA reads TGTGCCAGCAGCTTTAGGGGAGGGGGGCCTAGCTCCTACGAGCAGTACGTC.

The chain links TRBV5-1 to TRBJ2-1; 7 nucleotides match TRBD2. This CDR3 is built from 20 residues. The V segment lost 1 base and the J segment 0 bases; nucleotides outside the gene matches: 16. CDR1 is SGHRS, CDR2 YFSETQ, per germline. CDR3 coding DNA: TGCGCCAGCAGCTTGCGGCTAGAGGGAGGGCCCGTCAGCTCCTACAATGAGCAGTTCTTC. It is translated as CASSLRLEGGPVSSYNEQFF.

The genes are TRBV27 and TRBJ2-3; 9 bases are shared with TRBD2. Trimming removed 6 bases from V and 9 bases from J; junction bases left unmatched: 1. Germline V gives CDR1 MNHEY, CDR2 SMNVEV (reference sequence). The length of the CDR3 is 11 residues. CDR3: CASRAGGTQYF. The CDR3 DNA is TGTGCCAGCAGAGCGGGAGGCACGCAGTATTTT.

This clone was detected only once. The rearrangement links TRBV19 to TRBJ2-1; 10 nucleotides agree with TRBD2. Germline V gene lookup returns CDR1 LNHDA and CDR2 SQIVND (reference sequence). The CDR3 is 16 amino acids. V lost 3 bases, J lost 5 bases, and 7 bases stayed unmatched. CDR3 in DNA: TGTGCCAGTAGTATGGTTCGGCTAGCGGGGGACAATGAGCAGTTCTTC. This sequence encodes CASSMVRLAGDNEQFF.

The CDR3: CASSSQTTATFSGANVLTF. The CDR3 region has the DNA TGTGCCAGCAGTTCCCAGACTACCGCGACTTTCTCTGGGGCCAACGTCCTGACTTTC. The V gene is TRBV27, the J gene TRBJ2-6; D possibly corresponds to TRBD2 (5 bases). V gave up 4 bases and J gave up 0 bases, with 19 bases separating them. Germline CDR1 MNHEY, CDR2 SMNVEV (reference sequence). This CDR3 is 19 amino acids long.

The CDR3, as DNA: TGCGCCAGCATGGCGGGAGACGTTGACGAGCAGTACTTC. This sequence encodes CASMAGDVDEQYF. The V call is TRBV5-1, the J call TRBJ2-7, with 7 bases identical to TRBD2. V lost 6 bases, J lost 5 bases, and 8 bases stayed unmatched. Per germline, CDR1 SGHRS and CDR2 YFSETQ. The CDR3 is 13 amino acids. Supplemented by reference TRBV5-1 and TRBJ2-7, the full variable domain reads KAGVTQTPRYLIKTRGQQVTLSCSPISGHRSVSWYQQTPGQGLQFLFEYFSETQRNKGNFPGRFSGRQFSNSRSEMNVSTLELGDSALYLCASMAGDVDEQYFGPGTRLTVT.

The chain is built from TRBV30 and TRBJ2-1, with D maybe TRBD1 (5 bases). V was cut by 2 bases and J by 4 bases, with 9 bases left in between. The CDR3 sequence is 13 residues long. Germline assignment: CDR1 GTSNPN and CDR2 SVGIG (reference sequence). The CDR3 region is CAWSSDSYNEQFF. The CDR3 bases are TGTGCCTGGAGTTCAGACAGTTACAATGAGCAGTTCTTC.

V and J are TRBV5-1 and TRBJ1-4, with 8 nucleotides matching TRBD1. J lost 4 bases, V lost 4 bases, and 12 bases had no gene match. Germline CDR1 and CDR2: SGHRS and YFSETQ. CDR3 length equals 17 residues. The chain's CDR3 is CASSPQGDRRGNEKLFF. For the CDR3, the DNA is TGCGCCAGCAGCCCCCAGGGGGACAGGAGGGGTAATGAAAAACTGTTTTTT.

V is TRBV7-3 and J is TRBJ2-3; D ambiguous. Trimming cost V 5 bases and J 1 base, with 16 bases left between them. CDR1 is SGHTA, CDR2 FQGTGA, per germline. The CDR3 consists of 16 residues. The chain's CDR3 is CASSKASARGTDTQYF. Here the CDR3 DNA reads TGTGCCAGCAGCAAAGCCTCCGCGCGTGGCACAGATACGCAGTATTTT.

This clone was observed a single time. The rearrangement joins TRBV27 to TRBJ1-2; no clear D gene. CDR1 is MNHEY and CDR2 is SMNVEV in the germline V gene (reference sequence). V lost 5 bases and J 7 bases, leaving 11 bases between the germline ends. This CDR3 has 12 amino acids. This CDR3 reads CASSNGLVGYTF. In DNA, the CDR3 is TGTGCCAGCAGTAACGGACTGGTTGGCTACACCTTC.

This clone was counted a single time. The chain recombines TRBV19 with TRBJ2-1, with 9 bases that match TRBD2. In germline, CDR1 is LNHDA, CDR2 SQIVND (reference sequence). The CDR3 is 16 residues long. With V trimmed by 5 bases and J by 4 bases, 9 bases remained unmatched. The CDR3 DNA reads as TGTGCCAGTAGTCCCCGACTAGCGGCGATGTACAATGAGCAGTTCTTC. Encoded protein: CASSPRLAAMYNEQFF.

CDR3 sequence: CASSLAIAGQPQHF. The CDR3 nucleotides read TGTGCCAGCAGCTTAGCCATCGCGGGTCAGCCCCAGCATTTT. V gene TRBV11-2 combines with J gene TRBJ1-5; no reliable D call. The V gene's germline CDR1 is SGHAT and CDR2 FQNNGV. This CDR3 is 14 amino acids long. V was clipped by 1 base and J by 6 bases, with 10 bases between them.

By proportion, this clone is medium-sized. The chain links TRBV6-4 to TRBJ2-1, with 12 nucleotides matching TRBD1. The CDR3 length is 14 residues. The germline V gene encodes CDR1 MRHNA and CDR2 SNTAGT. Trimming cost V 6 bases and J 8 bases; bases outside gene matches: 5. The CDR3 is CASSPGQGADEQFF. The CDR3 DNA sequence: TGTGCCAGCAGCCCGGGACAGGGGGCGGATGAGCAGTTCTTC.